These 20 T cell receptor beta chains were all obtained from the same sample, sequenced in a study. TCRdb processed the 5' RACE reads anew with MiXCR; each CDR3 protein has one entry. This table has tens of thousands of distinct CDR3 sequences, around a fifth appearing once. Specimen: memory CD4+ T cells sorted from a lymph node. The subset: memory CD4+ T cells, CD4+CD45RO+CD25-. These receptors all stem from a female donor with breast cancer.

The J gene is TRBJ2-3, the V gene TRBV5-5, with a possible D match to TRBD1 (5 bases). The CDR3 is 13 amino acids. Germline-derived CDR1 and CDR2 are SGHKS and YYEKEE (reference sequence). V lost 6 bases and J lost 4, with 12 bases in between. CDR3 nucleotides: TGTGCCAGCAACAGGCAGTTTGCAGATACGCAGTATTTT. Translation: CASNRQFADTQYF.

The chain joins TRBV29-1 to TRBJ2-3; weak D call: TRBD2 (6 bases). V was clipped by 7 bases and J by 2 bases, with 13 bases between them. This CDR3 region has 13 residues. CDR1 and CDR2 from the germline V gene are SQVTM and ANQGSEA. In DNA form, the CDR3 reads TGCAGCGGCGGACGGACTAACACAGATACGCAGTATTTT. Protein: CSGGRTNTDTQYF.

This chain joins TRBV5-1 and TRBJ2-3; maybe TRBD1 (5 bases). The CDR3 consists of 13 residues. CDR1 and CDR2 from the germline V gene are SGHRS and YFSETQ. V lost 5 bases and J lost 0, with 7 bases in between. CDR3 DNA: TGCGCCAGCAGGGACATTAGCACAGATACGCAGTATTTT. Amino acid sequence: CASRDISTDTQYF.

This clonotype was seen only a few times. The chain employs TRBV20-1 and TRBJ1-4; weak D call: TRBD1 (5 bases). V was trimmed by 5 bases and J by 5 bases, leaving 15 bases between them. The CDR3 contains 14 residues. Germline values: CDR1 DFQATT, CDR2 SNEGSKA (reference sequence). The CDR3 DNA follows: TGCAGTGCTGGACACCGGGACGGCAATGAAAAACTGTTTTTT. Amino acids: CSAGHRDGNEKLFF.

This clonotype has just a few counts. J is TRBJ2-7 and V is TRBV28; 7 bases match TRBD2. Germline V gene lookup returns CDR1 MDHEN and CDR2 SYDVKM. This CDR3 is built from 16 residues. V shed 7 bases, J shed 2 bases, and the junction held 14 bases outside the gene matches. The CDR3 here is CASTLGSGGVTYEQYF. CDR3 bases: TGTGCCAGCACCCTTGGTTCGGGGGGTGTTACCTACGAGCAGTACTTC.

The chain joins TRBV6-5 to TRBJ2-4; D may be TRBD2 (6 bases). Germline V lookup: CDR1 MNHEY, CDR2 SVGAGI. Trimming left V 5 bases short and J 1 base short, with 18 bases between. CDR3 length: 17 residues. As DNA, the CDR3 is TGTGCCAGCAGTAAAACGGGGGACCCCTGGGCCAAAAACATTCAGTACTTC. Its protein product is CASSKTGDPWAKNIQYF.

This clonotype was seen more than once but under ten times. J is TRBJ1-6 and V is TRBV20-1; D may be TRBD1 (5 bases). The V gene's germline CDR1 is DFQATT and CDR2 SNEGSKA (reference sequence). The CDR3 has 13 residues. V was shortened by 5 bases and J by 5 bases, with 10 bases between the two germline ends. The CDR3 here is CSARQKDNSPLHF. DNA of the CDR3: TGCAGTGCTCGACAGAAAGATAATTCACCCCTCCACTTT.

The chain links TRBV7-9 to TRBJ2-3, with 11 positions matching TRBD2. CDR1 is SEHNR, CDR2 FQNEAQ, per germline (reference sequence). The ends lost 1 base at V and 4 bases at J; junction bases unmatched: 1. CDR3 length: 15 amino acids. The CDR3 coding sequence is TGTGCCAGCAGCTTAGTAGCGGGAGGGCCAGATACGCAGTATTTT. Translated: CASSLVAGGPDTQYF.

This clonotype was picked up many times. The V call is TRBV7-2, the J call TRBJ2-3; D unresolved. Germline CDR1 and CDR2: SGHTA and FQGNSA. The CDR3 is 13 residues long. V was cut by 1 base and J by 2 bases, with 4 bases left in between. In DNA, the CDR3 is TGTGCCAGCAGCTTAGGACCCACAGATACGCAGTATTTT. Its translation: CASSLGPTDTQYF.

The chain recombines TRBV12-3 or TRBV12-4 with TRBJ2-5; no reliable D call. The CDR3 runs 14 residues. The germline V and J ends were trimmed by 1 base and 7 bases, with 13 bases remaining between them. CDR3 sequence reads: CASSLVFQGGTQYF. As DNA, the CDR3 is TGTGCCAGCAGTTTAGTCTTCCAAGGCGGGACCCAGTACTTC.

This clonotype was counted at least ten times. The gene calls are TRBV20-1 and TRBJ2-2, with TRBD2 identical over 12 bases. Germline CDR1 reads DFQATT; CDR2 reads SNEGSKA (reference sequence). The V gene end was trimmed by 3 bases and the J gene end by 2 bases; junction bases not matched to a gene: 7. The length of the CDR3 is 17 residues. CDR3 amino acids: CSARGGGLAGNTGELFF. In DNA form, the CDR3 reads TGCAGTGCTAGGGGGGGCGGACTAGCGGGAAACACCGGGGAGCTGTTTTTT.

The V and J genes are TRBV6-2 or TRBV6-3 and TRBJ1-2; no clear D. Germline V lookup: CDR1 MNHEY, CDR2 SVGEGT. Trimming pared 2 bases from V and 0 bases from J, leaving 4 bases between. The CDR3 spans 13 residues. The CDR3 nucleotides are TGTGCCAGCAGTTACGATGCTAACTATGGCTACACCTTC. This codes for CASSYDANYGYTF.

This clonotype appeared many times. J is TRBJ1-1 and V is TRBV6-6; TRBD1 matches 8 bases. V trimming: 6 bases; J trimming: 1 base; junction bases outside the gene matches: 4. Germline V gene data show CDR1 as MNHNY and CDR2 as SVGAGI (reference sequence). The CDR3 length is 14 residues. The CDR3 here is CASRGTGQNTEAFF. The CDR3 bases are TGTGCCAGCAGGGGGACAGGTCAGAACACTGAAGCTTTCTTT.

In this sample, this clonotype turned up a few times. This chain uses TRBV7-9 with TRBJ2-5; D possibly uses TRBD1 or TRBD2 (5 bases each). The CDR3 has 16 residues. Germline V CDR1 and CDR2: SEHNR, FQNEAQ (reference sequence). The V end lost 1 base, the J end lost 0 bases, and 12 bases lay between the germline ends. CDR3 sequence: CASSLGDGKYQETQYF. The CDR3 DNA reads TGTGCCAGCAGCTTAGGGGACGGGAAGTACCAAGAGACCCAGTACTTC.

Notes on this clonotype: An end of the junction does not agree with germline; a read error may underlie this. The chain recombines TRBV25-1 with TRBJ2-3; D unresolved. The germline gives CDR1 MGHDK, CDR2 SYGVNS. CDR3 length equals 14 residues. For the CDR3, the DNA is TGTGCCAGCAGTGAGGGGTTAAGCACGGATACGCAGTATTTT. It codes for CASSEGLSTDTQYF.

The CDR3 region has the DNA TGTGCCAGCACCACGGACAGGGAGGCTGGAAACACCATATATTTT. Translated, it gives CASTTDREAGNTIYF. This chain connects TRBV12-3 or TRBV12-4 to TRBJ1-3; TRBD1 matches 8 bases. The CDR3 totals 15 residues. With V trimmed by 7 bases and J by 2 bases, 7 bases remained unmatched.

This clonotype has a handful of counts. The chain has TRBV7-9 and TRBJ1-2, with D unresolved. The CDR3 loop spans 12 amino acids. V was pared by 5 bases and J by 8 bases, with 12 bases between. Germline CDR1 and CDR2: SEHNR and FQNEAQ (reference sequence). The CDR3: CASSPLRKGYTF. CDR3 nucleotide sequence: TGTGCCAGCAGCCCCCTCCGGAAGGGCTACACCTTC. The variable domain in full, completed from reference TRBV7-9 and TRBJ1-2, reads DTGVSQNPRHKITKRGQNVTFRCDPISEHNRLYWYRQTLGQGPEFLTYFQNEAQLEKSRLLSDRFSAERPKGSFSTLEIQRTEQGDSAMYLCASSPLRKGYTFGSGTRLTVV.

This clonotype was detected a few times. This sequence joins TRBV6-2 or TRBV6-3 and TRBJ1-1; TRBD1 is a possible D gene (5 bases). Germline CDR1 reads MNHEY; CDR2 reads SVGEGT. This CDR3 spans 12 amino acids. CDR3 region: CASRAGYAEAFF. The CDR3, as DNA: TGTGCTTCACGAGCAGGGTACGCTGAAGCTTTCTTT.

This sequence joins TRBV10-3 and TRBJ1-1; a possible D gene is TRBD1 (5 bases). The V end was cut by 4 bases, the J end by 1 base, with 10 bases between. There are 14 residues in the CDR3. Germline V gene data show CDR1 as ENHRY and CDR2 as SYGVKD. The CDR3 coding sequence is TGTGCCATCAGTGGGGGACTGAGGAACACTGAAGCTTTCTTT. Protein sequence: CAISGGLRNTEAFF.

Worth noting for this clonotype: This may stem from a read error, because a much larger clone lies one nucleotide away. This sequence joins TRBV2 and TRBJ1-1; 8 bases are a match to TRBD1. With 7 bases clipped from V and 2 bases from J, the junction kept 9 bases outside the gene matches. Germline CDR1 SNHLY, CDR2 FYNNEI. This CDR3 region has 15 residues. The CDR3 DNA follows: TGTGCCAGCAATGCAGGGGGCGGGGGTAACACTGAAGCTTTCTTT. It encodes CASNAGGGGNTEAFF.